This TCR beta chain was obtained from a study of cytomegalovirus exposure and HLA in healthy donors (dated by TCRdb to about 2017). About the investigation overall: An earlier analysis of approximately 640 of the donors reported approximately 270 Gb of sequence data and roughly 100 million unique TCR beta sequences from 150 million to 200 million T cells. An early release that covered around 590 HLA-typed donors contained around 300 gigabases of sequencing data and around 85 million unique TCR sequences. Of the roughly 400 genotyped donors, 65% to 90% were placed in the genetic ancestry cluster associated with self-reported Caucasian donors. The study aimed to test whether signatures of past pathogen exposure could be identified by cataloging public T cell receptors. The T cell repertoires of about 700 subjects were profiled by immunosequencing and related to cytomegalovirus serostatus. Besides the first cohort of roughly 700 subjects, a separate validation cohort made up of 120 different subjects was used. To predict cytomegalovirus infection status, the study combined high-throughput TCR immunosequencing, statistical association of individual TCRs with disease status, and machine learning. A later analysis re-examined previously published TCR beta repertoires from hundreds of donors and added high-resolution HLA genotyping to investigate patterns of TCR occurrence. Rather than using new phenotypic data, the later analysis identified candidate immune exposures from TCR beta sequences and from how often those sequences occurred across donors. To decide whether each TCR beta V gene segment behaved as functional or pseudogenic, an earlier analysis of several hundred of the donors relied on high-throughput TCR beta sequencing. Alongside the repertoire data, information on donor age, sex, ethnicity and CMV serostatus was compiled. A later genetic analysis used genome-wide SNP genotypes for about 60% of the roughly 700 donors, treating that subset as a discovery cohort. Every repertoire in the discovery cohort had been generated on one and the same sequencing platform. Class I and class II HLA loci were covered by the typing at four-digit resolution. Typing coverage differed by locus: A, B, C, DRB1 and DQB1 were typed in roughly 620-630 donors, DQA1 in 522, DPA1 in some 570, and DPB1 in about 450. Because of strong linkage in the cohort, roughly five DR-DQ haplotypes were treated as single units for association and clustering. On average, roughly 200,000 unique TCR beta nucleotide sequences were sequenced per donor among roughly 430 genotyped donors of the cohort, with roughly 19% of those sequences being non-productive. Overall study results and their limits: A further reported finding was that TCR beta sequences accurately predicted the HLA-A and HLA-B alleles for most subjects in the first cohort. Some IMGT-functional V segments, including TRBV6-2 and TRBV6-3, could not be distinguished by the 87-base-pair reads and were therefore excluded. In a later analysis, some 18,000 TCR beta sequences were associated with specific HLA alleles at a false discovery rate of 0.05. Compared with the roughly 600-donor mean, donors in an Asian-associated ancestry cluster had fewer N-insertions in productive TCRs, according to a later genetic analysis. Several of the top co-occurrence clusters appeared to be linked to parvovirus B19, influenza, CMV and Epstein-Barr virus, according to a later analysis. Linkage disequilibrium might explain the correlated functional status among segregating V segments, but an unknown experimental factor could not be excluded. When HLA alleles, especially DR and DQ, strongly co-occurred, TCR associations were difficult to assign to individual alleles. Because HLA typing was unavailable for some donors at each locus, only the typed subset was used in association tests. In an earlier analysis of around 600 of the donors, most TCR beta V segments appeared in productive rearrangements about 87% or about 30% of the time, broadly matching IMGT annotations. In both the original and validation cohorts, the classifier was reported to diagnose cytomegalovirus status with high specificity and sensitivity. The authors suggested that the approach could potentially be generalized to other disease states and immunological phenotypes. A cluster of highly shared sequence variants was judged likely to represent a technical artifact of the sequencing pipeline. Most CMV-associated TCR beta chains appeared to be HLA-restricted in a later analysis, and the HLA associations seemed to be driven largely by CMV exposure. In a later analysis, HLA-associated TCR beta chains showed more clonal expansion and lower generation probabilities than non-associated chains that were equally common. In vitro tests confirmed that three of the cytomegalovirus-associated TCR beta chains recognize cytomegalovirus antigens. Because counts were too low, more than 15 rarely observed V segments, including chromosome 9 orphons, were left out of the earlier analysis of 587 of the donors. Most TCR sequences were observed very rarely across donors, whereas some public TCRs were present in many individuals. In this cohort, only TCR beta chains were sequenced, and detectable features were limited by the absence of alpha or paired-chain data. V-gene and J-gene trimming of TCR beta chains was associated with a missense DCLRE1C variant in a later genetic analysis, and the association was replicated in an independent cohort. The study listed 164 TCR beta chains as associated with cytomegalovirus. Sequencing depth was assumed to be roughly uniform across donors in the presence/absence analyses, though that assumption may not hold. The only immune exposure information available for the cohort was CMV serostatus. In a later analysis, TCR association rates were found to vary across HLA loci, with the most associated TCRs seen for DRB1 alleles and the fewest for HLA-C alleles.

Receptors were amplified or captured by the immunoSEQ multiplex PCR assay. The multiplex PCR relied on a mix of 60 forward primers for TCR Vbeta segments and 13 reverse primers for TCR Jbeta segments. The CDR3 region of rearranged TCR beta genes was amplified from genomic DNA by a multiplex PCR assay. The amplified TCR beta libraries were sequenced on the Illumina HiSeq System as 87-base-pair reads. Under the source paper's analysis protocol: A later analysis tallied about 77 million unique TCR beta chains across the 666 repertoires, and approximately 12 million of those chains were shared by two or more donors. A nearest-neighbor algorithm error-corrected the raw reads and collapsed the reads into unique sequences, merging closely related sequences to remove PCR and sequencing errors. Alignment of CDR3 sequences to IMGT reference sequences was used to assign V, D and J gene segments. For a sequence to be retained, at least a six-nucleotide match to both a V gene segment and a J gene segment was required. Rearrangements were classified as productive when the CDR3 lacked stop codons and remained in frame with V and J, and all other rearrangements were classified as non-productive. CDR3 was defined by IMGT convention, running from the second conserved V-encoded cysteine to the conserved J-encoded phenylalanine. Sequences without an unambiguous match to a single V gene segment were excluded from the earlier analysis of 450 to 650 of the donors. An earlier analysis of 550 to 650 of the donors classified V segments as functional when productive rearrangements were above 56.7% and as segregating when the standard deviation between donors was above 5%. To diagnose cytomegalovirus status from the catalog of TCR beta chain sequences, a statistical classification framework was built. V and J gene assignment, in a later analysis, came from comparing TCR nucleotide sequences with IMGT/GENE-DB human TR gene sequences. Using the TCRdist pipeline, a later analysis assigned CDR3 sequences along with most-parsimonious VDJ recombination scenarios. In a later analysis, every TCR beta chain was defined by the combination of its CDR3 amino acid sequence and its V-gene family, and reads without a unique V-gene family were dropped. As a way to deal with suspected cross-contamination and a sequencing artifact, a later analysis dropped roughly 600 nucleotide sequences that were highly shared and had low generation probability. A later analysis calculated a clonal expansion index for each public chain from normalized within-repertoire ranks of inferred template counts. In a later analysis, generation probabilities were computed using a VDJ recombination model fitted to out-of-frame rearrangements, and the results were checked against IGoR. In a later analysis, hypergeometric tests were used to score TCR-TCR, TCR-HLA and TCR-CMV co-occurrence, with a repertoire-size bias correction applied to TCR pairs. To estimate false discovery rates, a later analysis permuted the HLA or CMV assignments 20 times. In a later analysis, co-occurring TCRs were grouped using DBSCAN, with TCRdist sequence similarity added in when clustering inside HLA-allele-positive subsets. For co-occurrence clustering, repertoires with fewer than 30,000 or more than 120,000 public chains were excluded, along with about five repertoires with anomalous nucleotide sharing. Here the immuneACCESS table is served through TCRdb, limited to in-frame sequences with V and J called. Missing clones are a known gap in these copies; in checked studies unresolved V genes cover under half, and the rest lacks a known reason. The V and J calls and clone size were taken over from that table, and D and trimming were inferred from the DNA. Present in this sample are approximately 97,000 clones, roughly three quarters of which were seen just once. The ten largest clones represent around a tenth of the sample.

The V end gives up 1 base and the J end 4 bases, leaving 29 bases in the junction not matched to a gene. The CDR3 runs 24 amino acids, cysteine and phenylalanine included. The read is trimmed to its CDR3 DNA, 72 bases read in frame from base 1. The germline V gene yields MDHEN for CDR1 and SYDVKM for CDR2. Details on this clone: Its cognate antigen has yet to be identified. One base away there is no much larger clone; base qualities are not given.

The cohort was made up of approximately 670 healthy bone marrow donors. Cohort members were all nominally healthy when sampled, although unrecorded immune exposures were likely present. The donor tested CMV seropositive, placing the donor among the roughly 270 seropositive members of the cohort. A peripheral blood sample was provided by each donor, and peripheral blood mononuclear cells were used for TCR beta sequencing. Genomic DNA was extracted from the blood cell samples with the Qiagen DNeasy Blood Extraction Kit. The chain is encoded by TRBV28 joined to TRBJ2-5, with 11 central nucleotides matching TRBD1. This receptor was obtained from a male donor in good health and CMV-seropositive. Sequenced: PBMCs. The base sequence is TGTGCCAGCAGTTTATATCGCGTGTGCTCGGGCCCCGGTCCGGGACAGGGGGATGGAGAGACCCAGTACTTC. It codes for CASSLYRVCSGPGPGQGDGETQYF. The reference TRBV28 and TRBJ2-5 proteins fill in what lies around the CDR3, so the full variable domain reads DVKVTQSSRYLVKRTGEKVFLECVQDMDHENMFWYRQDPGLGLRLIYFSYDVKMKEKGDIPEGYSVSREKKERFSLILESASTNQTSMYLCASSLYRVCSGPGPGQGDGETQYFGPGTRLLVL.